This T cell receptor (beta chain) was found in a study of beta chain features in type 1 diabetes. Points from the study as a whole: Equally in patients and controls, PCR might preferentially amplify shorter templates. Among patients, naive, central memory and Treg TCRB repertoires appeared more similar than among healthy donors.

Of note for this clone: No antigen is known for it.

Reverse transcribing all isolated RNA meant expressed TCRB transcripts were sequenced. Measured with immunoSEQ multiplex PCR; TCRdb has only the in-frame clones, and not every one. The sample records roughly 500,000 clones, around 28% being singletons. CD45RO/CCR7/CD25/CD127/CD95/CD27 staining was used to isolate CD4+ naive, central memory, regulatory and stem cell-like memory cells by sorting. The length of the CDR3 is 13 residues. V dropped 1 base and J dropped 3 bases, with 7 bases sitting between them. Germline V lookup: CDR1 LNHNV, CDR2 YYDKDF (reference sequence). The clonotype was recovered from a man younger than 35 in good health. The sequencing input was naive CD4+ T cells from blood. The chain couples TRBV15 to TRBJ2-7, with TRBD1 as a possible D gene (5 bases). This CDR3 reads CATSRGDSYEQYF. Here the CDR3 DNA reads TGTGCCACCAGCAGAGGAGACAGCTACGAGCAGTACTTC.